This TCR beta chain was obtained from a study of cytomegalovirus exposure and HLA in healthy donors. 13 Jbeta primers and 60 Vbeta primers were used for the PCR. The data were produced by immunoSEQ multiplex PCR, yet TCRdb's version contains in-frame clones alone and is incomplete. The sample has about 170,000 clones; roughly 80% are singletons. Study outcomes and limitations: TCR beta chain V- and J-gene trimming was linked, in a later analysis, to a missense variant in DCLRE1C. CMV serostatus alone was available as immune exposure information. Associated with HLA alleles at 0.05 false discovery rate in a later analysis were 16,951 TCR beta sequences. Cytomegalovirus association was listed for around 170 TCR beta chains.

From germline, CDR1 is SGHNT and CDR2 YENEEA. The CDR3 consists of 16 residues. With V trimmed by 5 bases and J by 4 bases, 6 bases remained unmatched. Notes on this clone: Its antigen is currently unknown.

The receptor was isolated from a male donor in good health and CMV-seronegative. This chain connects TRBV11-3 to TRBJ2-2, with 11 bases that match TRBD2. The sample comprised PBMCs. CDR3 nucleotide sequence: TGTGCCAGCAGCATTACTAGCGGGGGAGTCACCGGGGAGCTGTTTTTT. It is translated as CASSITSGGVTGELFF.